A selection of T cell receptor beta chains follows, all from one sample in a study of blood T cell repertoires in COVID-19. Sequencing used immunoSEQ multiplex PCR; TCRdb keeps in-frame clones, though not all of them. The sample consists of tens of thousands of clones, around nine tenths of them appearing once. Specimen: peripheral blood. The receptors come from a man aged 55 to 70 with acute or convalescent COVID-19. The CDR3 runs from the conserved cysteine through the conserved F or W. The D gene is left open where the match is weak. Expanded clones are given a class, and other clones once, few, many or no size at all.

>16|-|TRBJ1-3|-|TRBV5-1
CASSLDPVLSGNTIYF
TGCGCCAGCAGCCTCGATCCAGTTCTCTCTGGAAACACCATATATTTT
>16|TRBD1|TRBJ2-3|-|TRBV29-1
CSVEGRTGRSTDTQYF
TGCAGCGTTGAAGGACGGACAGGGAGAAGCACAGATACGCAGTATTTT
>17|TRBD1|TRBJ1-1|once|TRBV5-6
CASTRRTGVDMNTEAFF
TGTGCCAGCACCCGCCGGACAGGGGTTGACATGAACACTGAAGCTTTCTTT
>15|-|TRBJ1-5|-|TRBV10-1
CASRPNGFSNQPQHF
TGCGCCAGCAGACCGAACGGGTTTAGCAATCAGCCCCAGCATTTT
>14|TRBD1|TRBJ2-7|-|TRBV19
CASSINTGAYEQYF
TGTGCCAGTAGTATAAATACAGGGGCCTACGAGCAGTACTTC
>17|TRBD2|TRBJ2-1|-|TRBV5-1
CASSLVFRGGSYNEQFF
TGCGCCAGCAGCTTGGTCTTTCGGGGGGGCTCCTACAATGAGCAGTTCTTC
>14|TRBD1|TRBJ1-4|-|TRBV7-9
CASSLHQGDEKLFF
TGTGCCAGCAGCTTACATCAGGGGGACGAAAAACTGTTTTTT
>17|TRBD1|TRBJ1-4|-|TRBV4-1
CASSQAGTGVRNEKLFF
TGCGCCAGCAGCCAGGCCGGGACAGGGGTCCGAAATGAAAAACTGTTTTTT
>16|TRBD2|TRBJ2-1|-|TRBV5-1
CASSLLTGGFYNEQFF
TGCGCCAGCAGCTTATTGACCGGGGGGTTTTACAATGAGCAGTTCTTC
>16|-|TRBJ2-1|-|TRBV3-1/TRBV3-2
CASSQSGRGKYNEQFF
TGTGCCAGCAGTCAGTCGGGGCGGGGCAAATACAATGAGCAGTTCTTC
>15|-|TRBJ2-1|-|TRBV30
CAWSVTGPTHGEQFF
TGTGCCTGGAGTGTAACAGGGCCTACCCACGGTGAGCAGTTCTTC
>15|TRBD1|TRBJ1-1|-|TRBV6-5
CASKTDRDRLTEAFF
TGTGCCAGCAAAACGGACAGGGACAGGCTCACTGAAGCTTTCTTT
>15|-|TRBJ1-2|-|TRBV5-4
CASSYGSGGYYGYTF
TGTGCCAGCAGCTACGGATCAGGAGGTTACTATGGCTACACCTTC
>19|TRBD2|TRBJ2-3|-|TRBV4-1
CASSLAWGLAGGDTDTQYF
TGCGCCAGCAGCTTAGCCTGGGGCCTAGCGGGGGGGGATACAGATACGCAGTATTTT
>14|-|TRBJ2-7|large|TRBV5-1
CASSLAPGVYEQYF
TGCGCCAGCAGCTTGGCGCCAGGGGTCTACGAGCAGTACTTC
>12|-|TRBJ2-7|-|TRBV12-3/TRBV12-4
CASSLRGYEQYF
TGTGCCAGCAGTTTACGGGGCTACGAGCAGTACTTC
>14|-|TRBJ1-4|-|TRBV28
CASSLVDFNEKLFF
TGTGCCAGCAGTTTAGTAGACTTTAATGAAAAACTGTTTTTT
>14|TRBD1|TRBJ1-4|-|TRBV5-1
CASSPGQMNEKLFF
TGCGCCAGCAGCCCGGGACAGATGAATGAAAAACTGTTTTTT
>12|-|TRBJ2-7|-|TRBV2
CASSLVTYEQYF
TGTGCCAGCAGCCTAGTTACCTACGAGCAGTACTTC
>13|-|TRBJ1-3|-|TRBV30
CAWSPGTGNTIYF
TGTGCCTGGAGTCCAGGGACTGGAAACACCATATATTTT
>11|-|TRBJ1-6|-|TRBV6-5
CASSSQGPLHF
TGTGCCAGCAGTTCTCAGGGTCCCCTCCACTTT
>15|-|TRBJ1-5|-|TRBV2
CASRAGAYSNQPQHF
TGTGCCAGCCGGGCGGGGGCATATAGCAATCAGCCCCAGCATTTT
>14|TRBD2|TRBJ2-1|-|TRBV25-1
CASSETGGYNEQFF
TGTGCCAGCAGTGAAACGGGGGGCTACAATGAGCAGTTCTTC
>14|-|TRBJ1-1|few|TRBV2
CASSAGLPNTEAFF
TGTGCCAGCAGTGCGGGATTACCGAACACTGAAGCTTTCTTT
>16|TRBD1|TRBJ2-4|-|TRBV2
CASSEGDRVAKNIQYF
TGTGCCAGCAGTGAAGGGGACAGGGTAGCCAAAAACATTCAGTACTTC
>15|-|TRBJ1-6|-|TRBV18
CASSEYSSYNSPLHF
TGTGCCAGCTCAGAATACAGCTCCTATAATTCACCCCTCCACTTT
>14|-|TRBJ2-7|-|TRBV7-9
CASSLPGLAYEQYF
TGTGCCAGCAGCTTACCAGGGCTCGCCTACGAGCAGTACTTC
>12|-|TRBJ2-2|-|TRBV19
CASSMPGNQLFF
TGTGCCAGTAGTATGCCCGGGAACCAGCTGTTTTTT
>12|-|TRBJ2-2|-|TRBV5-6
CASSRSLGELFF
TGTGCCAGCAGCCGTTCTTTAGGGGAGCTGTTTTTT
>13|TRBD1|TRBJ1-1|-|TRBV2
CASEQGMNTEAFF
TGTGCCTCTGAACAGGGGATGAACACTGAAGCTTTCTTT
>14|TRBD1|TRBJ1-1|once|TRBV5-1
CASSFKGQGTEAFF
TGCGCCAGCAGCTTCAAAGGACAGGGGACTGAAGCTTTCTTT
>15|TRBD1|TRBJ1-3|-|TRBV19
CASSPGQGSGNTIYF
TGTGCCAGTAGTCCGGGACAGGGCTCTGGAAACACCATATATTTT
>13|-|TRBJ1-1|once|TRBV27
CASSLWQGYEAFF
TGTGCCAGCAGTTTATGGCAGGGGTATGAAGCTTTCTTT
>15|-|TRBJ1-6|-|TRBV3-1/TRBV3-2
CASSQEVTTGSPLHF
TGTGCCAGCAGCCAAGAAGTGACGACGGGGTCACCCCTCCACTTT
>15|TRBD1|TRBJ1-6|-|TRBV7-9
CASSSRTGNNSPLHF
TGTGCCAGCAGCTCGCGGACAGGGAATAATTCACCCCTCCACTTT